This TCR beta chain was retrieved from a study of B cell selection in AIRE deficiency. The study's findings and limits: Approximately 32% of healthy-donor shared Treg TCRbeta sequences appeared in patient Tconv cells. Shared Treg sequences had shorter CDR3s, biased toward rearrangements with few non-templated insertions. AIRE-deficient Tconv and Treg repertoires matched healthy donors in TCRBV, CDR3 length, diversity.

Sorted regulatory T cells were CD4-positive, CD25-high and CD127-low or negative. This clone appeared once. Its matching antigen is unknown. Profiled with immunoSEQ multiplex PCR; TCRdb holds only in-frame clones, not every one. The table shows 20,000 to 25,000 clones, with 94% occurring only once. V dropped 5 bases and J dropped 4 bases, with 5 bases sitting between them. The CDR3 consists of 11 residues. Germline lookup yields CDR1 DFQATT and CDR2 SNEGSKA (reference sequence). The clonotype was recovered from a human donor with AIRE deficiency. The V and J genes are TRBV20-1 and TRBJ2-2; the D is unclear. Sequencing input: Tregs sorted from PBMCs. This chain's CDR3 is CSAQLTGELFF. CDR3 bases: TGCAGTGCTCAACTCACCGGGGAGCTGTTTTTT.